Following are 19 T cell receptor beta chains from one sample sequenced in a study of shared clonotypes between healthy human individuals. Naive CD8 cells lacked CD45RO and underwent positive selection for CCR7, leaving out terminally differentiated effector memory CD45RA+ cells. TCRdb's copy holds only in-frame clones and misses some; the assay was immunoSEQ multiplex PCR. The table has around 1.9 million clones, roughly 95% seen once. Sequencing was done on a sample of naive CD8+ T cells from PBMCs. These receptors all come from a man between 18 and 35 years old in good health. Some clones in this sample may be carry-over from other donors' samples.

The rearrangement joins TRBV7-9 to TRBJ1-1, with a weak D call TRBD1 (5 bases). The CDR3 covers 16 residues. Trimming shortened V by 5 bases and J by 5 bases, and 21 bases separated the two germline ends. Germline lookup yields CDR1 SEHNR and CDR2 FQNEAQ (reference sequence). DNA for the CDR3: TGTGCCAGCAGCCCCAACGCAAGGGGCAAGTGGACTGAAGCTTTCTTT. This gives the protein CASSPNARGKWTEAFF.

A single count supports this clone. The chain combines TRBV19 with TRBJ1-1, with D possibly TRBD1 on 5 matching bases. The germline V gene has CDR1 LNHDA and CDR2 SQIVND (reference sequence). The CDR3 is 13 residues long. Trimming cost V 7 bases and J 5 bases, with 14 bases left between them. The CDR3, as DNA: TGTGCCAGTACGGTCCGAGGGGTAACTGAAGCTTTCTTT. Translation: CASTVRGVTEAFF.

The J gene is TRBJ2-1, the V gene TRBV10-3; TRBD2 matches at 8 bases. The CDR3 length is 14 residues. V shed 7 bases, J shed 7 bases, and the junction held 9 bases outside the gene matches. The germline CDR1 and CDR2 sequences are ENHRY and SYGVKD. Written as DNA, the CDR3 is TGTGCCATCAATCAGGGACTAGAGAATAATGAGCAGTTCTTC. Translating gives CAINQGLENNEQFF.

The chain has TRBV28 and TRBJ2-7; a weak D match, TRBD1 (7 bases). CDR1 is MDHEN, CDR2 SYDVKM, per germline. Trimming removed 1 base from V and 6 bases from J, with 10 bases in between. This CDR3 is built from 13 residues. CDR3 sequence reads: CASSLFQGGEQYF. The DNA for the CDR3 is TGTGCCAGCAGTTTATTTCAGGGGGGCGAGCAGTACTTC.

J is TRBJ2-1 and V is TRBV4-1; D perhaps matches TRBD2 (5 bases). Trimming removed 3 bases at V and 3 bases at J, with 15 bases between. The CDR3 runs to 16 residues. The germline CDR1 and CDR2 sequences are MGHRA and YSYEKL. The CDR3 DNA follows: TGCGCCAGCAGCCAGTTCTCGGAGGAGATCTACAATGAGCAGTTCTTC. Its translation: CASSQFSEEIYNEQFF.

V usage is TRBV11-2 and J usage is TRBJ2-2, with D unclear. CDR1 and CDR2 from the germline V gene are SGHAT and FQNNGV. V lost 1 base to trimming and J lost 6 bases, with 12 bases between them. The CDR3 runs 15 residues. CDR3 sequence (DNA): TGTGCCAGCAGCTTAGGCCCTTTGGGGTCCGGGGAGCTGTTTTTT. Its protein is CASSLGPLGSGELFF.

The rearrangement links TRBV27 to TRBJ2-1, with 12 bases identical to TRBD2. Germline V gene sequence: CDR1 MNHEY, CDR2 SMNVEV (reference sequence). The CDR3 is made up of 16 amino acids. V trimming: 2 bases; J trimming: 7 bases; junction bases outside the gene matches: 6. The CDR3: CASSLILAGGGNEQFF. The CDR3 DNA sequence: TGTGCCAGCAGTTTAATTCTAGCGGGAGGGGGGAATGAGCAGTTCTTC.

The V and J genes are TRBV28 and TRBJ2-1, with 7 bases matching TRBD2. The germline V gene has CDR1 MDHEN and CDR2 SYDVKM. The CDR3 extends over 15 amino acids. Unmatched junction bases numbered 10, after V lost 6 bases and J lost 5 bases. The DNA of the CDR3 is TGTGCCAGCAGCATCCTAGCGGTTAAAAACAATGAGCAGTTCTTC. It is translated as CASSILAVKNNEQFF.

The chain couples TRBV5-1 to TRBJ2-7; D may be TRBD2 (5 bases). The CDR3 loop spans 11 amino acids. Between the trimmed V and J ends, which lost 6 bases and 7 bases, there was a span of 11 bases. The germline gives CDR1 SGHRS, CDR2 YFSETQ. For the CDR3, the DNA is TGCGCCAGCACTCTAGCCGGGGAGCAGTACTTC. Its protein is CASTLAGEQYF.

The CDR3, as DNA: TGCGCCAGCAGCCAAGAACAGGGGAACGAGCAGTACTTC. Residues: CASSQEQGNEQYF. The rearrangement links TRBV4-1 to TRBJ2-7; 7 bases are shared with TRBD1. CDR3 length equals 13 residues. Looked up from germline, CDR1 is MGHRA and CDR2 is YSYEKL. J gave up 5 bases and V 0 bases, and 1 base lay outside the gene matches.

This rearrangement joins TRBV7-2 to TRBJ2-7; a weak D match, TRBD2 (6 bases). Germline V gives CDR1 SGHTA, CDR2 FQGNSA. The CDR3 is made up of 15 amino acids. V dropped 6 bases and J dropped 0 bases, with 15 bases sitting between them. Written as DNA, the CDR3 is TGTGCCAGCAGTCCGTGGGCGGGGAGCTCCTACGAGCAGTACTTC. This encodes CASSPWAGSSYEQYF.

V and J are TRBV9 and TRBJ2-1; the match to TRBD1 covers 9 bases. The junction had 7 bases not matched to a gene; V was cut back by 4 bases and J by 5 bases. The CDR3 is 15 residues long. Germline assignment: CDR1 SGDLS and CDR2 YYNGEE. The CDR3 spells CASSFGTGWHNEQFF. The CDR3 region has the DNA TGTGCCAGCAGCTTCGGGACAGGGTGGCACAATGAGCAGTTCTTC.

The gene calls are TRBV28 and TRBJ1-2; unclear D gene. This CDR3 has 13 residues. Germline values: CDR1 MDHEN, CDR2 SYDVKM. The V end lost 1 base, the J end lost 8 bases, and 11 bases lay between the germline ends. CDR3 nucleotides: TGTGCCAGCAGTTTATATAATTTGGGCGGCTACACCTTC. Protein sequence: CASSLYNLGGYTF.

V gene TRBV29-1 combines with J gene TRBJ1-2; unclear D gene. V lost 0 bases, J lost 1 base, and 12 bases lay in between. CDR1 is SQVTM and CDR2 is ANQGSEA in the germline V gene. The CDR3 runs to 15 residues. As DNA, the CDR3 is TGCAGCGTTGAAGAGATGGGGAGGGATAACTATGGCTACACCTTC. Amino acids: CSVEEMGRDNYGYTF.

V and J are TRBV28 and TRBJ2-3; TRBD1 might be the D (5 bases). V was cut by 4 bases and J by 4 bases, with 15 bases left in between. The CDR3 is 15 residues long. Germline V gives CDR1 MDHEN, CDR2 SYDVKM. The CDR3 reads CASSSTPIRADTQYF. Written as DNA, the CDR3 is TGTGCCAGCAGTTCGACCCCCATCAGGGCAGATACGCAGTATTTT.

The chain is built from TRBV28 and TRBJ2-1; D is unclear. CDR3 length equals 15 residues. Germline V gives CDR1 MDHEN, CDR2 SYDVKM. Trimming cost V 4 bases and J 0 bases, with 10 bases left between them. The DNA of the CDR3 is TGTGCCAGCAGTTATGGCGTCCCCTCCTACAATGAGCAGTTCTTC. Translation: CASSYGVPSYNEQFF. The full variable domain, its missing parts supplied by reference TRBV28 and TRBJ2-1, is DVKVTQSSRYLVKRTGEKVFLECVQDMDHENMFWYRQDPGLGLRLIYFSYDVKMKEKGDIPEGYSVSREKKERFSLILESASTNQTSMYLCASSYGVPSYNEQFFGPGTRLTVL.

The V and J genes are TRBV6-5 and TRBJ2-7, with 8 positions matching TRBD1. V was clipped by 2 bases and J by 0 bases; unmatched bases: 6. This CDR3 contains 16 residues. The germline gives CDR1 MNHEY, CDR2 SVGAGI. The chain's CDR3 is CASSYQRTGSSYEQYF. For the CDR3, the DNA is TGTGCCAGCAGTTACCAAAGGACAGGGAGCTCCTACGAGCAGTACTTC.

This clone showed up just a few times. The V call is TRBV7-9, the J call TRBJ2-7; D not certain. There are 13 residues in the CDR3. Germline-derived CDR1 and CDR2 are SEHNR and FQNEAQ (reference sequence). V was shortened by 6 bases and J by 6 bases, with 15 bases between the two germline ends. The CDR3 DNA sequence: TGTGCCAGCAGTGGGCCCCTCCGGGTCGAGCAGTACTTC. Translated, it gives CASSGPLRVEQYF.

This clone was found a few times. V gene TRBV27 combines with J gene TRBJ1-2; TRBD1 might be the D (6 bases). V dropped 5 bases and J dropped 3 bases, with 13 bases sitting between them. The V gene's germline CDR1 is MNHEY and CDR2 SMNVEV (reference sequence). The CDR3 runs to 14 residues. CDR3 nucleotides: TGTGCCAGCAGTCCCCGGGACACCCACTATGGCTACACCTTC. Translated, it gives CASSPRDTHYGYTF.